Presented here are 22 T cell receptor beta chains from one specimen sequenced in a study of human thymus T cells. The assay was immunoSEQ multiplex PCR, and TCRdb's table has in-frame clones only and misses some. Counted here are tens of thousands of clones, approximately 93% occurring once; the ten biggest clones make up 6%. Input material: blood. These receptors were obtained from a boy in the first two years of life with a congenital heart defect but otherwise immunologically healthy.

This sequence joins TRBV15 and TRBJ2-7, with D perhaps TRBD1 (6 bases). Germline V gene sequence: CDR1 LNHNV, CDR2 YYDKDF (reference sequence). Trimming removed 8 bases from V and 2 bases from J, with 16 bases in between. The CDR3 has 14 residues. The CDR3 reads CATGSHRVTYEQYF. CDR3 sequence (DNA): TGTGCCACCGGCTCCCACAGGGTTACCTACGAGCAGTACTTC.

The chain couples TRBV7-2 to TRBJ1-1; D is undetermined. Germline CDR1 is SGHTA and CDR2 is FQGNSA. This CDR3 region has 14 residues. V was shortened by 5 bases and J by 1 base, with 11 bases between the two germline ends. CDR3 amino acids: CASSLRWGNTEAFF. The CDR3 nucleotides read TGTGCCAGCAGCCTCAGGTGGGGGAACACTGAAGCTTTCTTT.

The V call is TRBV18, the J call TRBJ1-4; TRBD1 is a possible D gene (5 bases). The CDR3 runs 13 residues. Germline CDR1 is KGHSH and CDR2 is LQKENI. The V and J ends lost 8 bases and 8 bases respectively, with 15 bases between them. CDR3 in amino acids: CASRKGVREKLFF. The DNA for the CDR3 is TGTGCCAGCCGGAAAGGGGTTCGGGAAAAACTGTTTTTT.

The chain carries TRBV5-1 and TRBJ1-1, with D possibly matching TRBD1 (5 bases). CDR1 is SGHRS, CDR2 YFSETQ, per germline. The CDR3 runs 14 residues. The V end was cut by 0 bases, the J end by 11 bases, with 17 bases between. CDR3 region: CASSLEGNPPCAFF. The CDR3 DNA is TGCGCCAGCAGCTTGGAGGGGAACCCTCCGTGTGCTTTCTTT.

The V and J genes are TRBV4-2 and TRBJ2-2, with D possibly matching TRBD2 (5 bases). This CDR3 region has 15 residues. V dropped 0 bases and J dropped 1 base, with 6 bases sitting between them. Germline lookup yields CDR1 LGHNA and CDR2 YNFKEQ. The CDR3: CASSQDRGNTGELFF. CDR3 nucleotides: TGTGCCAGCAGCCAAGATCGGGGGAACACCGGGGAGCTGTTTTTT.

The gene calls are TRBV7-2 and TRBJ2-7; tentative D call: TRBD2 (6 bases). Looked up from germline, CDR1 is SGHTA and CDR2 is FQGNSA. Trimming took 5 bases from V and 1 from J, leaving 15 bases between them. This CDR3 has 15 residues. CDR3 in amino acids: CASSGGRGLSYEQYF. For the CDR3, the DNA is TGTGCCAGCAGCGGTGGGCGGGGCCTGTCCTACGAGCAGTACTTC.

This clone has just one count. The rearrangement links TRBV10-3 to TRBJ2-3; no firm D call. With 10 bases removed from V and 2 bases from J, the gap between germline ends came to 19 bases. The CDR3 is 15 amino acids. In germline, CDR1 is ENHRY, CDR2 SYGVKD. The CDR3 DNA is TGTGCCACCGCGACCCCTATTAGGGACACAGATACGCAGTATTTT. Protein: CATATPIRDTDTQYF.

The rearrangement links TRBV19 to TRBJ2-7; possibly TRBD1 or TRBD2 for D (5 bases each). The germline V and J ends were trimmed by 2 bases and 3 bases, with 11 bases remaining between them. The CDR3 runs 14 residues. In germline, CDR1 is LNHDA, CDR2 SQIVND (reference sequence). Here the CDR3 DNA reads TGTGCCAGTAGTATATCCGGGACCCACTACGAGCAGTACTTC. Translating it yields CASSISGTHYEQYF.

This clone was detected once. The gene calls are TRBV6-5 and TRBJ1-2, with D perhaps matching TRBD1 (6 bases). The CDR3 spans 15 residues. V gave up 5 bases and J gave up 8 bases, with 21 bases separating them. Germline V gene lookup returns CDR1 MNHEY and CDR2 SVGAGI. The CDR3 DNA follows: TGTGCCAGCAGTAGGGGGGGAGGGAACTTCTGGGGCTACACCTTC. Its protein product is CASSRGGGNFWGYTF.

The CDR3 reads CASSYSQGANYGYTF. Here the CDR3 DNA reads TGTGCCAGCAGTTACTCCCAAGGGGCCAACTATGGCTACACCTTC. The rearrangement uses TRBV6-5 and TRBJ1-2; D may be TRBD1 (5 bases). V dropped 0 bases and J dropped 2 bases, with 10 bases sitting between them. This CDR3 spans 15 amino acids. CDR1 is MNHEY and CDR2 is SVGAGI in the germline V gene.

The chain combines TRBV30 with TRBJ1-6; possibly TRBD1 for D (6 bases). Germline lookup yields CDR1 GTSNPN and CDR2 SVGIG (reference sequence). Between the trimmed V and J ends, which lost 0 bases and 3 bases, there was a span of 6 bases. This CDR3 is built from 14 residues. The CDR3 DNA reads as TGTGCCTGGAGTGTAGGGGGCTATAATTCACCCCTCCACTTT. Its protein is CAWSVGGYNSPLHF.

The chain couples TRBV15 to TRBJ2-3; D is unresolved. The CDR3 has 15 amino acids. CDR1 is LNHNV, CDR2 YYDKDF, per germline (reference sequence). Trimming shortened V by 0 bases and J by 1 base, and 8 bases separated the two germline ends. For the CDR3, the DNA is TGTGCCACCAGCAGAGATGGGAAGGGCACAGATACGCAGTATTTT. It yields the protein CATSRDGKGTDTQYF.

The gene calls are TRBV7-3 and TRBJ2-5; TRBD2 agrees at 10 bases. From germline, CDR1 is SGHTA and CDR2 FQGTGA. The CDR3 runs 17 residues. Trimming cost V 5 bases and J 0 bases; bases outside gene matches: 9. CDR3 loop: CASSRGLAGVHQETQYF. The CDR3 DNA follows: TGTGCCAGCAGCCGGGGGCTAGCGGGGGTTCACCAAGAGACCCAGTACTTC. The full variable domain, with the rest looked up from reference TRBV7-3 and TRBJ2-5, is GAGVSQTPSNKVTEKGKYVELRCDPISGHTALYWYRQSLGQGPEFLIYFQGTGAADDSGLPNDRFFAVRPEGSVSTLKIQRTERGDSAVYLCASSRGLAGVHQETQYFGPGTRLLVL.

The V and J genes are TRBV14 and TRBJ2-5, with a possible D match to TRBD1 (6 bases). The CDR3 consists of 14 residues. Trimming left V 1 base short and J 5 bases short, with 11 bases between. Germline CDR1 reads SGHDN; CDR2 reads FVKESK. CDR3 sequence: CASSQVGGWETQYF. DNA of the CDR3: TGTGCCAGCAGCCAAGTAGGGGGTTGGGAGACCCAGTACTTC.

The gene calls are TRBV10-2 and TRBJ2-2; D possibly corresponds to TRBD2 (5 bases). The ends were cut back, 8 bases at V and 0 bases at J, with 10 bases in the middle. Germline CDR1 reads WSHSY; CDR2 reads SAAADI. CDR3 length: 14 amino acids. The CDR3 here is CASCTGTNTGELFF. The DNA of the CDR3 is TGCGCCAGCTGTACGGGAACGAACACCGGGGAGCTGTTTTTT.

The CDR3 spells CASSPGLPGELFF. DNA of the CDR3: TGCGCCAGCAGTCCTGGCCTGCCCGGGGAGCTGTTTTTT. J is TRBJ2-2 and V is TRBV5-1, with D hard to call. Looked up from germline, CDR1 is SGHRS and CDR2 is YFSETQ. V was cut by 5 bases and J by 6 bases, with 11 bases left in between. CDR3 size: 13 residues.

The chain uses TRBV7-9 and TRBJ1-4; possibly TRBD1 for D (6 bases). The CDR3 totals 13 residues. Germline V CDR1 and CDR2: SEHNR, FQNEAQ (reference sequence). V gave up 1 base and J gave up 7 bases, with 7 bases separating them. The CDR3 DNA is TGTGCCAGCAGCTTAGAAGGGGGTGAAAAACTGTTTTTT. Translation: CASSLEGGEKLFF.

The genes are TRBV9 and TRBJ1-2, with 12 bases matching TRBD1. Germline trimming cut 4 bases from V and 2 bases from J; bases unmatched to any gene: 3. The CDR3 loop spans 15 amino acids. CDR1 is SGDLS and CDR2 is YYNGEE in the germline V gene. This CDR3 reads CASSMGTGGNYGYTF. CDR3 in DNA: TGTGCCAGCAGCATGGGGACAGGGGGCAACTATGGCTACACCTTC.

The chain has TRBV12-5 and TRBJ1-1, with D possibly being TRBD1 (5 bases). CDR1 and CDR2 (germline): LGHNT, FRNRAP. Between the trimmed V and J ends, which lost 5 bases and 4 bases, there was a span of 8 bases. This CDR3 is built from 12 residues. The CDR3 DNA is TGTGCTAGTGGTCTCCAGGGCACTGAAGCTTTCTTT. Its translation: CASGLQGTEAFF.

This sequence joins TRBV7-9 and TRBJ2-7; tentatively, D is TRBD1 (6 bases). CDR1 is SEHNR and CDR2 is FQNEAQ in the germline V gene (reference sequence). Trimming pared 5 bases from V and 3 bases from J, leaving 8 bases between. The CDR3 loop spans 12 amino acids. The CDR3 nucleotides are TGTGCCAGCAGCCACAGGGTCTACGAGCAGTACTTC. Translated, it gives CASSHRVYEQYF.

V and J are TRBV30 and TRBJ2-5, with TRBD2 matching over 16 bases. Germline loops: CDR1 GTSNPN, CDR2 SVGIG (reference sequence). The CDR3 length is 18 residues. The trim removed 2 bases at V and 4 bases at J, leaving 10 bases unmatched. The CDR3 reads CAWSSSGLAGGPGETQYF. The CDR3 nucleotides read TGTGCCTGGAGTTCCTCGGGACTAGCGGGGGGGCCGGGAGAGACCCAGTACTTC. The complete variable domain, with remaining parts taken from reference TRBV30 and TRBJ2-5, reads SQTIHQWPATLVQPVGSPLSLECTVEGTSNPNLYWYRQAAGRGLQLLFYSVGIGQISSEVPQNLSASRPQDRQFILSSKKLLLSDSGFYLCAWSSSGLAGGPGETQYFGPGTRLLVL.

The chain joins TRBV5-4 to TRBJ2-1, with 7 positions matching TRBD2. Looked up from germline, CDR1 is SGHNT and CDR2 is YYREEE (reference sequence). The CDR3 covers 12 residues. V was clipped by 2 bases and J by 9 bases; unmatched bases: 2. The CDR3 sequence: CASSFASGEQFF. For the CDR3, the DNA is TGTGCCAGCAGCTTCGCTAGCGGTGAGCAGTTCTTC.